The 4 T cell receptor beta chains in this list originate from one sample, sequenced in a study of tissue T cells after allogeneic stem cell transplantation. TCRdb's copy holds only in-frame clones and misses some; the assay was immunoSEQ multiplex PCR. The table lists 7,500 to 10,000 clones, roughly 60% of them singletons. Sample: tissue from the jejunum, taken at autopsy. These receptors originate from a woman aged 18 to 55 with breast cancer.

This clone was observed a single time. The J gene is TRBJ2-5, the V gene TRBV12-5; D ambiguous. V was pared by 4 bases and J by 5 bases, with 17 bases between. CDR1 is LGHNT and CDR2 is FRNRAP in the germline V gene. The CDR3 runs 15 residues. The CDR3 DNA reads TGTGCTAGTGGTTCACCTGGACCCTTGGGGGAGACCCAGTACTTC. As protein: CASGSPGPLGETQYF.

The chain employs TRBV2 and TRBJ2-7, with 7 nucleotides matching TRBD1. CDR3 length equals 18 residues. The J segment lost 0 bases and the V segment lost 5 bases, leaving 16 bases of the junction unmatched. Germline V lookup: CDR1 SNHLY, CDR2 FYNNEI. DNA of the CDR3: TGTGCCAGCAGTTTCCATCCAGGGGGATTCGCTCCCTCCTACGAGCAGTACTTC. This translates into CASSFHPGGFAPSYEQYF.

The chain combines TRBV7-9 with TRBJ1-3; D possibly corresponds to TRBD1 (6 bases). CDR1 is SEHNR, CDR2 FQNEAQ, per germline (reference sequence). The V gene lost 3 bases and the J gene lost 2 bases, with 8 bases spanning the gap. The CDR3 is 14 residues long. CDR3 sequence: CASSLGGAGNTIYF. CDR3 DNA sequence: TGTGCCAGCAGCTTGGGGGGCGCTGGAAACACCATATATTTT.

The genes are TRBV10-3 and TRBJ2-5; no reliable D call. Looked up from germline, CDR1 is ENHRY and CDR2 is SYGVKD. V was shortened by 2 bases and J by 5 bases, with 9 bases between the two germline ends. This CDR3 region has 13 residues. The CDR3, as DNA: TGTGCCATCAGTGAGCGACAAGAGGAGACCCAGTACTTC. It yields the protein CAISERQEETQYF.